A single sample is the source of the 20 T cell receptor beta chains below, sequenced in a study of T cell changes during pregnancy in multiple sclerosis. Generated by immunoSEQ multiplex PCR, the TCRdb table keeps only in-frame clones and is missing some. The sample has about 100,000 clones, 80% to 95% seen once. Sample: peripheral blood, taken in the second trimester of pregnancy. The receptors here all came from a female donor with multiple sclerosis, enrolled in a pregnancy study.

V is TRBV7-2 and J is TRBJ1-1; D gene uncertain. Deletions cut 5 bases from V and 0 bases from J, with 13 bases between. Germline V gives CDR1 SGHTA, CDR2 FQGNSA. The length of the CDR3 is 15 residues. The CDR3 reads CASSPVMAVNTEAFF. Written as DNA, the CDR3 is TGTGCCAGCAGCCCAGTAATGGCGGTGAACACTGAAGCTTTCTTT.

The chain links TRBV7-9 to TRBJ2-7; D perhaps matches TRBD2 (6 bases). CDR1 SEHNR and CDR2 FQNEAQ come from the germline V gene (reference sequence). Trimming removed 1 base at V and 5 bases at J, with 15 bases between. There are 15 residues in the CDR3. The CDR3 DNA reads as TGTGCCAGCAGCTTAGTTGCAGGGACTTTTCACGAGCAGTACTTC. Amino acids: CASSLVAGTFHEQYF.

V is TRBV9 and J is TRBJ2-3; TRBD1 might be the D (5 bases). CDR3 length: 16 amino acids. Looked up from germline, CDR1 is SGDLS and CDR2 is YYNGEE. Trimming took 4 bases from V and 2 from J, leaving 17 bases between them. Here the CDR3 reads CASSLTVGHTTDTQYF. DNA for the CDR3: TGTGCCAGCAGCCTTACGGTGGGGCATACCACAGATACGCAGTATTTT.

The CDR3 loop reads CASRTLAGEGSKETQYF. CDR3 sequence (DNA): TGCGCCAGCAGAACACTAGCGGGAGAGGGGAGTAAAGAGACCCAGTACTTC. The gene calls are TRBV5-1 and TRBJ2-5; TRBD2 agrees at 11 bases. J lost 3 bases, V lost 5 bases, and 12 bases had no gene match. CDR1 is SGHRS and CDR2 is YFSETQ in the germline V gene. The CDR3 spans 17 residues. The variable domain in full, with the rest retrieved from reference TRBV5-1 and TRBJ2-5, is KAGVTQTPRYLIKTRGQQVTLSCSPISGHRSVSWYQQTPGQGLQFLFEYFSETQRNKGNFPGRFSGRQFSNSRSEMNVSTLELGDSALYLCASRTLAGEGSKETQYFGPGTRLLVL.

The V and J genes are TRBV19 and TRBJ1-5; D remains unclear. There are 14 residues in the CDR3. Between the trimmed V and J ends, which lost 5 bases and 1 base, there was a span of 9 bases. Germline V gene data show CDR1 as LNHDA and CDR2 as SQIVND (reference sequence). The CDR3 is CASSLTRSNQPQHF. The CDR3 DNA follows: TGTGCCAGTAGTTTGACAAGAAGCAATCAGCCCCAGCATTTT.

V gene TRBV30 combines with J gene TRBJ2-1, with unresolved D. The CDR3 runs to 12 residues. The germline V gene encodes CDR1 GTSNPN and CDR2 SVGIG (reference sequence). Trimming removed 0 bases at V and 7 bases at J, with 7 bases between. The CDR3 DNA reads as TGTGCCTGGAGTGTCGTGGAGAATGAGCAGTTCTTC. This encodes CAWSVVENEQFF.

The rearrangement links TRBV7-2 to TRBJ1-5; a weak D match, TRBD1 (5 bases). V was shortened by 1 base and J by 2 bases, with 15 bases between the two germline ends. CDR3 length: 17 amino acids. The V gene's germline CDR1 is SGHTA and CDR2 FQGNSA. DNA of the CDR3: TGTGCCAGCAGCTTAGGATGGGGCGCCCCCGGCAATCAGCCCCAGCATTTT. Protein sequence: CASSLGWGAPGNQPQHF.

The chain has TRBV6-5 and TRBJ2-7; 10 bases are a match to TRBD1. The germline V gene has CDR1 MNHEY and CDR2 SVGAGI. The length of the CDR3 is 14 residues. Losses at the gene ends were 5 bases for V and 6 bases for J; bases not matched to a gene: 7. CDR3 in DNA: TGTGCCAGCAGTCGATGGACAGGGGGTTTCGAGCAGTACTTC. This sequence encodes CASSRWTGGFEQYF.

The sample holds one count of this clone. One junction end disagrees with the germline gene, perhaps due to a read error. The chain carries TRBV18 and TRBJ1-3; D may be TRBD1 (6 bases). Germline V CDR1 and CDR2: KGHSH, LQKENI. The CDR3 is 15 residues long. CDR3 protein: CASTPWTVSGNTIYF. CDR3 DNA sequence: TGTGCCAGCACACCGTGGACAGTCTCTGGAAACACCATATATTTT.

The rearrangement joins TRBV19 to TRBJ2-3; the D gene is possibly TRBD1 (5 bases). Trimming removed 4 bases at V and 6 bases at J, with 11 bases between. CDR3 size: 13 residues. Germline CDR1 reads LNHDA; CDR2 reads SQIVND (reference sequence). DNA of the CDR3: TGTGCCAGTAGTAGCCAGGGTTGGGATACGCAGTATTTT. It codes for CASSSQGWDTQYF.

The chain is built from TRBV9 and TRBJ2-3; 9 nucleotides align to TRBD1. The trim removed 3 bases at V and 5 bases at J, leaving 7 bases unmatched. CDR1 is SGDLS, CDR2 YYNGEE, per germline. CDR3 size: 15 residues. In nucleotides, the CDR3 is TGTGCCAGCAGCGAGTGGACAGGGGTCGGAGATACGCAGTATTTT. Translation gives CASSEWTGVGDTQYF.

This clone has a handful of counts. The chain links TRBV11-2 to TRBJ1-2, with TRBD1 as a possible D gene (5 bases). CDR1 and CDR2 (germline): SGHAT, FQNNGV. The CDR3 consists of 13 residues. V shed 5 bases and J shed 9 bases, with 16 bases lying between them. The CDR3 coding sequence is TGTGCCAGCAGCCACTTACAAGGGGCGAGCTACACCTTC. Amino acids: CASSHLQGASYTF.

In this sample, this clone turned up once. The chain has TRBV7-6 and TRBJ2-5; D is perhaps TRBD1 (6 bases). The V end was cut by 5 bases, the J end by 0 bases, with 10 bases between. This CDR3 contains 14 residues. Germline CDR1 and CDR2: SGHVS and FNYEAQ. The DNA of the CDR3 is TGTGCCAGCAGCCCATGGACAGACCAAGAGACCCAGTACTTC. Its translation is CASSPWTDQETQYF.

This chain links TRBV27 with TRBJ1-5; no reliable D call. CDR3 length: 13 amino acids. CDR1 is MNHEY, CDR2 SMNVEV, per germline (reference sequence). Trimming stripped 6 bases from V and 3 bases from J, with 9 bases between. CDR3 nucleotides: TGTGCCAGCAGCTACAGTATCAATCAGCCCCAGCATTTT. It translates to CASSYSINQPQHF.

The V and J genes are TRBV6-1 and TRBJ1-3; possible D gene TRBD1, 6 bases. The CDR3 runs to 18 residues. The germline V gene has CDR1 MNHNS and CDR2 SASEGT. With 3 bases removed from V and 2 bases from J, the gap between germline ends came to 20 bases. The CDR3 loop is CASSELSPSTGTGNTIYF. As DNA, the CDR3 is TGTGCCAGCAGTGAGTTGTCGCCTAGTACAGGGACTGGAAACACCATATATTTT.

In DNA, the CDR3 is TGTGCCAGCAGATCACAGGGGGTCGGGCTGAACACTGAAGCTTTCTTT. Its translation: CASRSQGVGLNTEAFF. This chain connects TRBV6-6 to TRBJ1-1; 8 positions agree with TRBD1. J lost 0 bases, V lost 6 bases, and 9 bases had no gene match. The V gene's germline CDR1 is MNHNY and CDR2 SVGAGI (reference sequence). CDR3 length: 16 residues.

V and J are TRBV27 and TRBJ2-7; 9 bases map to TRBD2. From germline, CDR1 is MNHEY and CDR2 SMNVEV (reference sequence). The CDR3 spans 15 residues. V lost 8 bases and J lost 0; bases outside the gene matches: 8. CDR3 in DNA: TGTGCCAGCCGATTTGGACTAGCGCTCTCCTACGAGCAGTACTTC. This sequence encodes CASRFGLALSYEQYF.

The table lists this clone with a count of one. The chain carries TRBV5-1 and TRBJ2-7; no definite D call. The length of the CDR3 is 14 residues. Between the trimmed V and J ends, which lost 3 bases and 2 bases, there was a span of 12 bases. Germline values: CDR1 SGHRS, CDR2 YFSETQ. CDR3 sequence: CASSYDSPPYEQYF. DNA of the CDR3: TGCGCCAGCAGCTATGACTCTCCCCCCTACGAGCAGTACTTC.

Only a few counts were recorded for this clone. The rearrangement joins TRBV11-1 to TRBJ2-7, with D hard to call. Germline CDR1 SGHAT, CDR2 FQDESV (reference sequence). CDR3 length: 15 residues. Trimming took 2 bases from V and 2 from J, leaving 13 bases between them. In DNA form, the CDR3 reads TGTGCCAGCAGCTTATTTGTCTTTGGAGCCTACGAGCAGTACTTC. It yields the protein CASSLFVFGAYEQYF. The whole variable domain, remainder taken from reference TRBV11-1 and TRBJ2-7, is EAEVAQSPRYKITEKSQAVAFWCDPISGHATLYWYRQILGQGPELLVQFQDESVVDDSQLPKDRFSAERLKGVDSTLKIQPAELGDSAMYLCASSLFVFGAYEQYFGPGTRLTVT.

The chain recombines TRBV19 with TRBJ2-5; the D gene is possibly TRBD2 (7 bases). CDR1 and CDR2 from the germline V gene are LNHDA and SQIVND (reference sequence). The CDR3 covers 14 residues. The V gene lost 4 bases and the J gene lost 4 bases, with 13 bases spanning the gap. The CDR3 DNA reads as TGTGCCAGTAGTACGGCGGGGGCGAGAGAGACCCAGTACTTC. It yields the protein CASSTAGARETQYF.